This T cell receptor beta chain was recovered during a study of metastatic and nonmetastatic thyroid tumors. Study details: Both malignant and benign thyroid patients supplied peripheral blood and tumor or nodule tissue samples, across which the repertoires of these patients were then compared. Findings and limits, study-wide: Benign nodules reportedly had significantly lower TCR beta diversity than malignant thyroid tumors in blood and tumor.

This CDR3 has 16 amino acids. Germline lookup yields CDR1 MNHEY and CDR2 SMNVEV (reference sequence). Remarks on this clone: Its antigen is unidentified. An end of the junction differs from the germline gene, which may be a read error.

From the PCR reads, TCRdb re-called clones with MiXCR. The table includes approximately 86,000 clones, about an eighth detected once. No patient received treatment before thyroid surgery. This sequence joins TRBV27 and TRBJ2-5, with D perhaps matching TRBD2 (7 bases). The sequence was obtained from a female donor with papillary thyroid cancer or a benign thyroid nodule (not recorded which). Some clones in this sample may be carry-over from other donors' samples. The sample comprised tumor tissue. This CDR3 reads CAGSLRGARGRETQYF. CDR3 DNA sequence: TGTGCCGGCAGTTTACGGGGGGCGCGGGGTCGAGAGACCCAGTACTTC.